The rows below give T cell receptor beta chains drawn from one sample of a study of blood T cell repertoires in COVID-19. Some clones are missing from TCRdb's copy, which holds only in-frame ones; the method was immunoSEQ multiplex PCR. Altogether about 180,000 clones are present, about 88% being singletons, with the ten largest covering less than 3.5%. The sample taken for sequencing was peripheral blood. All receptors derive from a woman aged 25 to 39 with active or convalescent COVID-19. CDR3s include the opening cysteine and the closing phenylalanine or tryptophan. The D gene is left open where the match is weak. Clone size is given for some rows only: seen once, a few or many times, or a class if the clone is expanded.

>TRBJ1-2|.|TRBV19|.
TGTGCCAGTAGTATGACCGCAGGGGATACTAACTATGGCTACACCTTC
CASSMTAGDTNYGYTF
>TRBJ2-5|TRBD1|TRBV5-4|.
TGTGCCAGCAGCAGGAACTTCAGGGGGCGCGTGGAGACCCAGTACTTC
CASSRNFRGRVETQYF
>TRBJ2-1|.|TRBV19|.
TGTGCCAGTAGTATAGCAGGGGCTAGCTATCACAATGAGCAGTTCTTC
CASSIAGASYHNEQFF
>TRBJ2-2|TRBD1|TRBV5-6|.
TGTGCCAGCAGCTCCCCGGGACAGGGGTACACCGGGGAGCTGTTTTTT
CASSSPGQGYTGELFF
>TRBJ2-7|.|TRBV9|.
TGTGCCAGCAGCGTAGCTACCGGGCGGGGCCCTTACGAGCAGTACTTC
CASSVATGRGPYEQYF
>TRBJ1-1|.|TRBV4-2|.
TGTGCCAGCAGCCAAGGGACAGTGAACACTGAAGCTTTCTTT
CASSQGTVNTEAFF
>TRBJ1-2|TRBD1|TRBV27|few
TGTGCCAGCAGGACGGGACAGGGGGCGATAAACTATGGCTACACCTTC
CASRTGQGAINYGYTF
>TRBJ1-1|TRBD1|TRBV6-1|.
TGTGCCAGCAGTGAACGGCGGACAGGGGTGGGTTGGACTGAAGCTTTCTTT
CASSERRTGVGWTEAFF
>TRBJ1-2|.|TRBV27|.
TGTGCCAGCAGTGGTACCCCAACAATCGGGTACACCTTC
CASSGTPTIGYTF
>TRBJ2-3|TRBD2|TRBV30|.
TGTGCCTGGAGGGAGCGGGGGGGCACAGATACGCAGTATTTT
CAWRERGGTDTQYF
>TRBJ1-4|TRBD1|TRBV11-3|.
TGTGCCAGCAGCCCAAAGGGACAGGGTGGTAATGAAAAACTGTTTTTT
CASSPKGQGGNEKLFF
>TRBJ2-3|TRBD2|TRBV11-2|.
TGTGCCAGCAGCTTAGTTCCAGCGGGGGGGTGGGCAGATACGCAGTATTTT
CASSLVPAGGWADTQYF
>TRBJ2-1|.|TRBV6-5|.
TGTCCTCCCTCGTCCTACAATGAGCAGTTCTTC
CPPSSYNEQFF
>TRBJ2-7|TRBD2|TRBV5-5|.
TGTGCCAGCAGCTTGGCCGGGGGGTTGGCCTACGAGCAGTACTTC
CASSLAGGLAYEQYF
>TRBJ1-3|.|TRBV9|.
TGTGCCAGCAGCGCTGACCGGGGGGCTGGAAACACCATATATTTT
CASSADRGAGNTIYF
>TRBJ1-1|.|TRBV18|.
TGTGCCAGCTCACCGGTATCAGGGGAAGGGGCTGAAGCTTTCTTT
CASSPVSGEGAEAFF
>TRBJ1-5|.|TRBV4-1|.
TGCGCCAGCAGCCAAGAAGGGGGACATAGCAATCAGCCCCAGCATTTT
CASSQEGGHSNQPQHF
>TRBJ2-3|TRBD2|TRBV13|.
TGTGCCAGCAGTAACCGCGGGAGTAGGACAGATACGCAGTATTTT
CASSNRGSRTDTQYF
>TRBJ2-1|TRBD2|TRBV10-2|.
TGCGCCAGCAGTCCCTCTAGCGGGGGGCCCTACAATGAGCAGTTCTTC
CASSPSSGGPYNEQFF
>TRBJ2-4|.|TRBV12-3/TRBV12-4|.
TGTGCCAGCAGTTTAGGGCGGCTGGCCATTCAGTACTTC
CASSLGRLAIQYF
>TRBJ1-1|.|TRBV10-2|.
TGCGCCAGCAGTGAGGACAAGGTCACTGAAGCTTTCTTT
CASSEDKVTEAFF
>TRBJ2-7|TRBD2|TRBV28|.
TGTGCCAGGAGCCCTAGCGGGAACGAGCAGTACTTC
CARSPSGNEQYF
>TRBJ2-3|.|TRBV27|.
TGTGCCAGCAGTTTATCAGGCTGGGTACCTTCAGGGACAGATACGCAGTATTTT
CASSLSGWVPSGTDTQYF
>TRBJ1-5|.|TRBV5-1|.
TGCGCCAGCAGCTTGGACGGGGTTGATCAGCCCCAGCATTTT
CASSLDGVDQPQHF
>TRBJ1-2|TRBD1|TRBV6-5|.
TGTGCCAGCAGTTACCTCGGACAGGGGGATGACTATGGCTACACCTTC
CASSYLGQGDDYGYTF
>TRBJ1-4|.|TRBV6-5|.
TGTGCCAGCAGTTACCCGACCGGGGGGGCTAATGAAAAACTGTTTTTT
CASSYPTGGANEKLFF
>TRBJ2-7|TRBD1|TRBV19|.
TGTGCCAGTACCGCGAACAGGGGGCAGTCCTACGAGCAGTACTTC
CASTANRGQSYEQYF
>TRBJ1-4|.|TRBV30|.
TGTGCCTGGAACCAAGGACATCCGCTGAGAAGGTCTAATGAAAAACTGTTTTTT
CAWNQGHPLRRSNEKLFF
>TRBJ1-2|.|TRBV7-8|.
TGTGCCAGCAGCTTAACGGGTTTTGACTATGGCTACACCTTC
CASSLTGFDYGYTF
>TRBJ2-5|.|TRBV3-1/TRBV3-2|.
TGTGCCAGCAGCCCCCCTGTCAGACAAGAGACCCAGTACTTC
CASSPPVRQETQYF
>TRBJ1-5|TRBD1|TRBV28|.
TGTGCCAGCAGTTTTGACAGGGTGCCCAATCAGCCCCAGCATTTT
CASSFDRVPNQPQHF
>TRBJ2-3|.|TRBV20-1|.
TGCAGTGCTAGTCAGATTACAGATACGCAGTATTTT
CSASQITDTQYF
>TRBJ2-7|TRBD1|TRBV18|.
TGTGCCAGCCGCCGGACAGGGGATACCTACGAGCAGTACTTC
CASRRTGDTYEQYF
>TRBJ1-2|TRBD1|TRBV5-1|.
TGCGCCAGCAGCAAGACAGGGGGTGGCAACTATGGCTACACCTTC
CASSKTGGGNYGYTF
>TRBJ1-5|.|TRBV7-6|.
TGTGCCAGCAGCTTAGAAGGGGGAGGCAATCAGCCCCAGCATTTT
CASSLEGGGNQPQHF
>TRBJ1-5|.|TRBV15|few
TGTGCCACCAGCAGAGTGGGACCCAGGGGTGAGCAGCCCCAGCATTTT
CATSRVGPRGEQPQHF
>TRBJ1-5|.|TRBV6-5|.
TGTGCCAGCAGCCCCGTTTTATTTAGCAATCAGCCCCAGCATTTT
CASSPVLFSNQPQHF
>TRBJ1-5|.|TRBV18|.
TGTGCCAGCTCACGAGTAGCGGGGAATCAGCCCCAGCATTTT
CASSRVAGNQPQHF
>TRBJ2-5|.|TRBV5-5|once
TGTGCCAGCAGCTTGTTACGGGGGATGGAGACCCAGTACTTC
CASSLLRGMETQYF
>TRBJ2-7|.|TRBV3-1/TRBV3-2|.
TGTGCCAGCAGCCAACGCGGGGACCTGTCCTACGAGCAGTACTTC
CASSQRGDLSYEQYF